This T cell receptor (beta chain) comes out of a study of identical twins (TCRdb year 2016). Broadly, across the study: The study deep-sequenced TCR alpha and beta repertoires from monozygotic twins, unrelated adults of various ages and cord blood to test whether fetal clonotypes persist. To rule out contamination, the twin experiments were replicated at different times with different library preparation protocols. What the study reported, not specific to this receptor: Out-of-frame TCR alpha sequences shared between twins showed an excess of low generation-probability sequences compared with coincidental sharing between unrelated individuals. Out-of-frame TCR alpha sharing in monozygotic twins was systematically underestimated by recombination models, whereas sharing between unrelated individuals was in agreement with the recombination models. Because the same donors could not be followed over many years, conclusions were based on cross-sectional statistical analysis. Fewer insertions were carried by abundant cord blood beta clonotypes, a similar but weaker trend appeared in young adult naive repertoires, and no such trend appeared in memory repertoires. A weaker excess of twin sharing was found in beta out-of-frame sequences because the signal-to-noise ratio was lowered by fewer shared sequences. Zero-insertion analyses could be partly confounded by invariant T cells such as MAIT and iNKT, though diverse VJ usage argued against such confounding for most clonotypes.

Library prep was done by 5' RACE. The listed sequencing device is Illumina HiSeq 2000. Template switching added a universal primer binding site, and the final cDNA carried a unique molecular identifier that allowed TCR cDNA molecules to be counted accurately. First-strand cDNA for TCR alpha and beta chains was synthesized from specific primers in the conserved constant-segment region. To control for contamination, every cDNA library carried two barcodes: a SMART-Mk sample barcode plus Illumina barcodes. TruSeq adapter sequences and Illumina sample barcodes were added in two successive PCR steps. Sequencing of the TCR alpha and beta cDNA libraries was done on the Illumina HiSeq platform using custom primers. The authors processed their data as follows. Raw reads were processed with MiGEC to extract unique molecular identifiers, and MiXCR was used to determine CDR3 positions. Recombination models were inferred per individual with the repgenHMM and IGoR tools using an EM algorithm. The tcR package in R was used for shared clonotype analysis, with sharing normalized by the product of cloneset sizes. To study raw recombination free of thymic and clonal selection effects, out-of-frame nonproductive sequences were analyzed. TCRdb trimmed public reads at Q25 via fastp, called clones via MiXCR and kept in-frame beta chains. Identical CDR3 proteins give one entry, which carries the most common genes and DNA. The V and J calls and clone size come from TCRdb's table, not from the authors' own analysis. In all, the sample holds under 400,000 distinct CDR3 sequences, and 9% of those were seen once. Together, the top ten hold roughly 8.9% of the sample.

CDR1 and CDR2, looked up from the germline V gene (reference sequence), are SEHNR and FQNEAQ. V trim: 5 bases; J trim: 3 bases; unmatched bases: 14. The CDR3 covers 17 residues, taking in both the cysteine and the phenylalanine. The DNA shown is the 51-base CDR3, in frame from base 1. This clonotype was counted a few times. Its antigen has not been determined. No base quality values were provided; no much bigger clone lies one nucleotide off. Only healthy Caucasian donors were included. The researchers also sequenced three unrelated adults who were not twins: a male aged 18 to 29, a male aged 50 to 60, and a female aged 50 to 60. Using Miltenyi CD45RO+ enrichment and human naive T-cell isolation kits, memory (CD45RO+) and naive T cells were isolated from PBMC.

This sequence uses TRBV7-9 and TRBJ2-5; TRBD2 aligns with 8 central bases. This TCR came from a woman in her forties or fifties in good health. The sample comprised naive T cells sorted from blood. Explained via the paper, the cell subset or site label denotes: cells isolated with a human naive T-cell isolation kit. The nucleotide sequence is TGTGCCAGCAGCCCCCGAGGGACTAGTGCCCCGAAAGAGACCCAGTACTTC. This yields the protein CASSPRGTSAPKETQYF.